This passage covers 19 T cell receptor beta chains from one sample sequenced in a study of OX40 agonist ivuxolimab in advanced cancers. The data were produced by immunoSEQ multiplex PCR, yet TCRdb's version contains in-frame clones alone and is incomplete. Among tens of thousands of clones listed, around 82% were seen once. Sequencing used CD4+ or CD8+ T cells sorted from blood, obtained in a trial of the OX40 agonist ivuxolimab. The receptors were sampled from an adult with an advanced solid tumor such as melanoma, head and neck, liver or kidney cancer.

The table lists this clone with a few counts. The chain is built from TRBV6-1 and TRBJ1-4; D unresolved. The length of the CDR3 is 12 residues. Germline loops: CDR1 MNHNS, CDR2 SASEGT. The V end was cut by 6 bases, the J end by 3 bases, with 5 bases between. The CDR3 is CASRGPNEKLFF. CDR3 sequence (DNA): TGTGCCAGCAGGGGTCCTAATGAAAAACTGTTTTTT.

V usage is TRBV11-2 and J usage is TRBJ1-4, with D possibly matching TRBD1 (5 bases). Deletions cut 6 bases from V and 8 bases from J, with 16 bases between. The CDR3 is made up of 14 amino acids. Germline lookup yields CDR1 SGHAT and CDR2 FQNNGV. CDR3 in amino acids: CASSRPGTVEKLFF. CDR3 bases: TGTGCCAGCAGTCGCCCCGGGACCGTGGAAAAACTGTTTTTT.

This clone is a singleton in its sample. The rearrangement links TRBV6-1 to TRBJ2-1, with TRBD2 identical over 7 bases. V lost 8 bases and J lost 5; bases outside the gene matches: 12. CDR1 MNHNS and CDR2 SASEGT come from the germline V gene. The CDR3 consists of 15 residues. The CDR3 DNA reads TGTGCCAGCTCCACCGGGGGGAGTGTTCACAATGAGCAGTTCTTC. It specifies CASSTGGSVHNEQFF.

This clone showed up just once. The chain uses TRBV19 and TRBJ2-7, with D perhaps TRBD1 (6 bases). CDR3 size: 14 residues. Trimming pared 6 bases from V and 4 bases from J, leaving 16 bases between. Germline V gene lookup returns CDR1 LNHDA and CDR2 SQIVND (reference sequence). This CDR3 reads CASSHPDRKYEQYF. The CDR3 coding sequence is TGTGCCAGTAGCCATCCGGACAGAAAGTACGAGCAGTACTTC.

This chain joins TRBV11-1 and TRBJ2-7; unclear D gene. Trimming pared 5 bases from V and 2 bases from J, leaving 7 bases between. The CDR3 runs 12 residues. Germline V CDR1 and CDR2: SGHAT, FQDESV (reference sequence). The CDR3 DNA sequence: TGTGCCAGCAGCGCGGAAACCTACGAGCAGTACTTC. Translation gives CASSAETYEQYF.

This clone has a handful of counts. The rearrangement links TRBV2 to TRBJ1-4; possibly TRBD1 for D (5 bases). Trimming left V 3 bases short and J 4 bases short, with 9 bases between. This CDR3 spans 14 amino acids. Germline CDR1 is SNHLY and CDR2 is FYNNEI. CDR3 region: CASSDWGYNEKLFF. In DNA, the CDR3 is TGTGCCAGCAGTGATTGGGGGTATAATGAAAAACTGTTTTTT.

The sample holds one count of this clone. The genes are TRBV6-6 and TRBJ2-7; maybe TRBD2 (5 bases). The V gene lost 4 bases and the J gene lost 3 bases, with 13 bases spanning the gap. From germline, CDR1 is MNHNY and CDR2 SVGAGI (reference sequence). The CDR3 sequence is 14 residues long. CDR3 sequence reads: CASSSPNAGYEQYF. The CDR3 coding sequence is TGTGCCAGCAGTTCCCCCAACGCGGGCTACGAGCAGTACTTC.

The genes are TRBV11-2 and TRBJ1-1; no firm D call. This CDR3 spans 14 amino acids. V was shortened by 1 base and J by 1 base, with 7 bases between the two germline ends. CDR1 is SGHAT, CDR2 FQNNGV, per germline. The CDR3 sequence is CASSLGGRNTEAFF. CDR3 nucleotides: TGTGCCAGCAGCTTAGGAGGGAGGAACACTGAAGCTTTCTTT.

The chain is built from TRBV15 and TRBJ1-2; D is possibly TRBD1 (6 bases). Germline V gene lookup returns CDR1 LNHNV and CDR2 YYDKDF (reference sequence). V lost 0 bases and J 3 bases, leaving 11 bases between the germline ends. The CDR3 runs to 15 residues. The CDR3 nucleotides are TGTGCCACCAGCAGAGATTTGGGGGCCTACTATGGCTACACCTTC. Amino acids: CATSRDLGAYYGYTF.

The rearrangement links TRBV7-9 to TRBJ2-1; TRBD1 is a possible D gene (7 bases). V was cut by 5 bases and J by 6 bases, with 23 bases left in between. This CDR3 is 17 amino acids long. Per germline, CDR1 SEHNR and CDR2 FQNEAQ (reference sequence). CDR3 residues: CASSKALWQGGLNEQFF. The CDR3 DNA reads TGTGCCAGCAGCAAAGCCCTTTGGCAGGGGGGTCTCAATGAGCAGTTCTTC.

The rearrangement uses TRBV27 and TRBJ1-1, with unresolved D. The V gene's germline CDR1 is MNHEY and CDR2 SMNVEV (reference sequence). The CDR3 runs to 13 residues. V was clipped by 8 bases and J by 1 base, with 11 bases between them. The CDR3 coding sequence is TGTGCCAGCTTCTGGACCCCGAACACTGAAGCTTTCTTT. Encoded protein: CASFWTPNTEAFF.

This clone is a singleton in its sample. This chain connects TRBV4-1 to TRBJ2-2; 9 nucleotides line up with TRBD2. CDR1 is MGHRA and CDR2 is YSYEKL in the germline V gene. The CDR3 spans 15 residues. With V trimmed by 1 base and J by 6 bases, 3 bases remained unmatched. In DNA form, the CDR3 reads TGCGCCAGCAGCCAAGCTAGCGGGATATCCGGGGAGCTGTTTTTT. Protein sequence: CASSQASGISGELFF.

The count of this clone is one. V usage is TRBV9 and J usage is TRBJ2-2; D uncertain. Trimming shortened V by 4 bases and J by 1 base, and 11 bases separated the two germline ends. Germline loops: CDR1 SGDLS, CDR2 YYNGEE. This CDR3 region has 15 residues. CDR3 nucleotides: TGTGCCAGCAGCTCGACTCGACGGAACACCGGGGAGCTGTTTTTT. Translating gives CASSSTRRNTGELFF.

The J gene is TRBJ2-7, the V gene TRBV30, with D uncertain. Germline values: CDR1 GTSNPN, CDR2 SVGIG (reference sequence). With 0 bases removed from V and 2 bases from J, the gap between germline ends came to 11 bases. The CDR3 spans 14 residues. CDR3 sequence (DNA): TGTGCCTGGAGTGTGGGAACGGTCACCTACGAGCAGTACTTC. Its protein product is CAWSVGTVTYEQYF. Full variable domain (outside the CDR3, taken from reference TRBV30 and TRBJ2-7): SQTIHQWPATLVQPVGSPLSLECTVEGTSNPNLYWYRQAAGRGLQLLFYSVGIGQISSEVPQNLSASRPQDRQFILSSKKLLLSDSGFYLCAWSVGTVTYEQYFGPGTRLTVT.

The chain links TRBV6-1 to TRBJ2-7, with 10 bases that match TRBD2. Looked up from germline, CDR1 is MNHNS and CDR2 is SASEGT. J gave up 6 bases and V 2 bases, and 4 bases lay outside the gene matches. The CDR3 loop spans 14 amino acids. CDR3 sequence reads: CASSELSGRAEQYF. DNA of the CDR3: TGTGCCAGCAGTGAACTGAGCGGGAGGGCCGAGCAGTACTTC.

The chain has TRBV11-2 and TRBJ1-4; D is perhaps TRBD1 (6 bases). V was shortened by 3 bases and J by 0 bases, with 11 bases between the two germline ends. The CDR3 extends over 16 amino acids. Germline values: CDR1 SGHAT, CDR2 FQNNGV. The chain's CDR3 is CASSLGNRATNEKLFF. The CDR3 region has the DNA TGTGCCAGCAGCTTGGGGAACAGGGCAACTAATGAAAAACTGTTTTTT.

V is TRBV11-3 and J is TRBJ2-7; weak D call: TRBD2 (7 bases). CDR1 SGHNT and CDR2 YENEEA come from the germline V gene. This CDR3 is 14 amino acids long. V lost 5 bases, J lost 3 bases, and 14 bases lay in between. The CDR3 sequence: CASSPGAGVYEQYF. The CDR3 DNA sequence: TGTGCCAGCAGCCCAGGGGCGGGAGTCTACGAGCAGTACTTC.

There are a few counts of this clone. This sequence joins TRBV5-1 and TRBJ2-1; TRBD2 might be the D (6 bases). Germline V gene lookup returns CDR1 SGHRS and CDR2 YFSETQ. Trimming left V 4 bases short and J 2 bases short, with 16 bases between. CDR3 length: 16 amino acids. CDR3 DNA sequence: TGCGCCAGCAGCCCGAGTGCTAGCGCAACCTACAATGAGCAGTTCTTC. This gives the protein CASSPSASATYNEQFF.

The V and J genes are TRBV5-4 and TRBJ2-1; 8 bases are a match to TRBD1. The ends lost 3 bases at V and 7 bases at J; junction bases unmatched: 3. There are 13 residues in the CDR3. Germline V gene sequence: CDR1 SGHNT, CDR2 YYREEE (reference sequence). The CDR3 here is CASSSHRGNEQFF. The CDR3 coding sequence is TGTGCCAGCAGCTCCCACAGGGGGAATGAGCAGTTCTTC. The full variable domain, rest sourced from reference TRBV5-4 and TRBJ2-1, is ETGVTQSPTHLIKTRGQQVTLRCSSQSGHNTVSWYQQALGQGPQFIFQYYREEENGRGNFPPRFSGLQFPNYSSELNVNALELDDSALYLCASSSHRGNEQFFGPGTRLTVL.